What follows is one TCR beta chain and its context. The CDR3 is made up of 15 amino acids. The germline V and J ends were trimmed by 3 bases and 7 bases, with 19 bases remaining between them. The germline gives CDR1 SGHRS, CDR2 YFSETQ. The table came from immunoSEQ multiplex PCR; TCRdb's copy has only in-frame clones and leaves some out. The repertoire has 64,000 or so clones, around 92% of them found once; the top ten carry 2% to 2.5%. This sample was included in a study of T cell changes during pregnancy in multiple sclerosis. The TCR was taken from a female donor with multiple sclerosis, enrolled in a pregnancy study. This sequence joins TRBV5-1 and TRBJ2-5; TRBD1 is a possible D gene (6 bases). Sequencing used peripheral blood, obtained in the first trimester of pregnancy. The CDR3 DNA reads TGCGCCAGCAGCTCTGGACTGACAGGAACGGGGACCCAGTACTTC. Translation: CASSSGLTGTGTQYF.